Each of the 7 T cell receptor beta chains below was sequenced from the same sample in a study of control samples from healthy donors and cancer patients. Clones were read by immunoSEQ multiplex PCR, and TCRdb kept only the in-frame ones, dropping some. Across under 200,000 clones, the top ten clones capture roughly 2% of the sample. Source material: blood. These receptors were collected from a woman under 40 in good health.

This chain joins TRBV2 and TRBJ1-5, with TRBD1 matching over 9 bases. After removal of 5 bases from V and 5 bases from J, the junction contained 4 bases not matched to a gene. This CDR3 is built from 14 residues. Germline loops: CDR1 SNHLY, CDR2 FYNNEI. CDR3 sequence: CASSTGGADQPQHF. CDR3 nucleotides: TGTGCCAGCAGTACAGGGGGCGCGGATCAGCCCCAGCATTTT.

This clone is deemed medium-sized by its frequency. This sequence joins TRBV9 and TRBJ2-7; the D gene could be TRBD1 or TRBD2 (5 bases each). This CDR3 contains 15 residues. Trimming pared 3 bases from V and 7 bases from J, leaving 20 bases between. Germline CDR1 SGDLS, CDR2 YYNGEE. This CDR3 reads CASSADSHLRGEQYF. CDR3 in DNA: TGTGCCAGCAGCGCAGACAGTCACCTAAGAGGGGAGCAGTACTTC.

The V gene is TRBV18, the J gene TRBJ1-5, with D possibly matching TRBD1 (6 bases). Per the germline V gene, CDR1 is KGHSH and CDR2 is LQKENI. There are 15 residues in the CDR3. Trimming cost V 4 bases and J 4 bases, with 14 bases left between them. The CDR3 is CASSQETGANQPQHF. The DNA for the CDR3 is TGTGCCAGCTCACAAGAGACAGGAGCTAATCAGCCCCAGCATTTT.

This chain connects TRBV4-1 to TRBJ2-7, with D perhaps matching TRBD2 (5 bases). This CDR3 has 14 amino acids. Germline V gene sequence: CDR1 MGHRA, CDR2 YSYEKL. Trimming cost V 4 bases and J 3 bases, with 13 bases left between them. CDR3 sequence: CASSPYLGGYEQYF. The CDR3 DNA follows: TGCGCCAGCAGCCCCTACCTCGGAGGCTACGAGCAGTACTTC.

V gene TRBV7-9 combines with J gene TRBJ2-5, with D hard to call. The V and J ends lost 7 bases and 5 bases respectively, with 11 bases between them. Per the germline V gene, CDR1 is SEHNR and CDR2 is FQNEAQ (reference sequence). This CDR3 is 12 amino acids long. For the CDR3, the DNA is TGTGCCAGCACCCCTATTTCTGAGACCCAGTACTTC. This encodes CASTPISETQYF.

The gene calls are TRBV7-2 and TRBJ1-5, with a tentative D call TRBD1 (6 bases). The ends were cut back, 3 bases at V and 0 bases at J, with 9 bases in the middle. CDR1 and CDR2 from the germline V gene are SGHTA and FQGNSA. There are 15 residues in the CDR3. The CDR3 sequence: CASSFDRNSNQPQHF. DNA for the CDR3: TGTGCCAGCAGCTTTGACAGGAATAGCAATCAGCCCCAGCATTTT.

The chain links TRBV5-4 to TRBJ2-5, with unresolved D. Trimming cost V 0 bases and J 13 bases, with 13 bases left between them. CDR3 length: 12 amino acids. The germline V gene encodes CDR1 SGHNT and CDR2 YYREEE (reference sequence). The CDR3 DNA follows: TGTGCCAGCAGCTTGGAAGCCGGGTTACGGTACTTC. It translates to CASSLEAGLRYF.